This T cell receptor (beta chain) was captured by sequencing in a study of TIL therapy for anti-PD-1-resistant metastatic lung cancer (dated by TCRdb to the early 2020s). Notes on the research overall: Before any PD-1/PD-L1 blockade was given, tumors were harvested, nivolumab was then administered, and patients who progressed went on to receive lymphodepletion, an infusion of expanded TIL, and IL-2. A median non-synonymous tumor mutation burden of under 1.9 mutations per megabase was determined across the cohort by whole-exome sequencing. Clonotypes were tracked across tumor, expanded TIL product and serial blood samples by T cell receptor beta sequencing of tumor and peripheral blood. Enrolled patients had a median age of around 51 years (range about 35-80) and a median tumor PD-L1 proportion score of less than 7%. The cohort was composed predominantly of lung adenocarcinoma, with a few EGFR-mutant and two ALK-rearranged tumors included, and half of patients were identified as current or former smokers. The paper as a whole reports these results and caveats: The baseline peripheral repertoire was partially replaced by infused TIL clonotypes, which then decayed over months, and persistence showed no apparent association with response. The cohort was highly selected, with more treatment-naive, never-smoker and oncogene-addicted patients than typical, limiting generalizability. The study protocol defined all tumor marker inferences as exploratory.

CDR1 and CDR2 are read off the germline V gene (reference sequence) as MNHEY and SMNVEV. V is reduced by 5 bases and J by 4 bases, leaving a spacing of 11 bases between them. The CDR3, from cysteine to phenylalanine, totals 13 residues. Only the CDR3 DNA is retained, 39 bases long and in frame from the first base. As to this clone: Its antigen remains unidentified. No per-base quality is available; no much larger clone lies one base away.

The time point label for this specimen denotes: pre-treatment sample, taken before nivolumab and TIL therapy. A phase I trial run at two centers enrolled adults with stage 4 NSCLC between 2017 and early 2020. The samples were obtained from a phase I trial that was single-arm and open-label and tested tumor-infiltrating lymphocyte therapy combined with nivolumab in advanced non-small cell lung cancer. Blood mononuclear cells from EDTA tubes were separated on a Ficoll gradient and snap-frozen as pellets, and DNA was extracted from the cells using a Qiagen mini-prep kit. TCR beta CDR3 regions were amplified from genomic DNA with the immunoSEQ v3 hsTCRB kit using bias-controlled multiplex PCR. The TCR libraries were sequenced on an Illumina NextSeq 500 to about 2 million read pairs for survey level or about 4.5-6.5 million read pairs for deep level. The original pipeline was this. Clonality was reported by immunoSEQ Analyzer software, which also assigned V, D and J genes and filtered out non-productive sequences. To compare repertoires between infused TIL and blood, productive Simpson clonality was used along with the Morisita overlap index of productive TRB rearrangements. For each clone in blood, the absolute clonotype count was estimated by multiplying the lymphocyte count by the CD3+ fraction and by the clone's productive frequency. The clones in this table, taken by TCRdb from immuneACCESS, are in-frame only. Not every clone is retained; where verified, under half of the shortfall comes from an unresolved V gene, and the cause of the rest is unknown. The V and J calls and clone size come from that table; D and trimming were worked out from the DNA. The sample has about 60,000 clones on record, roughly 91% of them singletons. 2.5% to 3% of the sample lies in the top ten.

The source material was blood, sampled at baseline. This clonotype originated in a person aged 25 to 80 with non-small cell lung cancer. The chain employs TRBV27 and TRBJ2-5; the D gene lacks a confident call. At the DNA level, the sequence is TGTGCCAGCAGTCCGCAAGGGTCAGAGACCCAGTACTTC. Translation gives CASSPQGSETQYF.